This TCR beta chain came from a study of early T cells in non-severe SARS-CoV-2 infection. As for the study in general: Sequencing of unsorted whole blood was done on bulk RNA, leaving chains unpaired. Study-level findings and limits: Using VDJdb, the matching emphasized anti-spike CD8 responses while missing private and CD4 specificities.

Attached unique molecular identifiers marked individual cDNA molecules. TCRdb fed the 5' RACE reads into MiXCR, producing one record per CDR3 protein. Among 30,000 to 40,000 distinct CDR3 sequences, around 6.9% were seen once, and the ten largest hold less than 15%. To note about this clonotype: Antigen: not known.

The CDR3 consists of 14 residues. Trimming stripped 2 bases from V and 2 bases from J, with 10 bases between. Per the germline V gene, CDR1 is SGHRS and CDR2 is YFSETQ. The V and J genes are TRBV5-1 and TRBJ2-5; D might be TRBD1 (5 bases). The sample here was whole blood, taken at baseline. This clonotype was sampled from an adult who was a healthcare worker with PCR-confirmed SARS-CoV-2 infection or an uninfected control (not recorded which). DNA of the CDR3: TGCGCCAGCAGCTTTGGACACTTACAAGAGACCCAGTACTTC. This codes for CASSFGHLQETQYF.